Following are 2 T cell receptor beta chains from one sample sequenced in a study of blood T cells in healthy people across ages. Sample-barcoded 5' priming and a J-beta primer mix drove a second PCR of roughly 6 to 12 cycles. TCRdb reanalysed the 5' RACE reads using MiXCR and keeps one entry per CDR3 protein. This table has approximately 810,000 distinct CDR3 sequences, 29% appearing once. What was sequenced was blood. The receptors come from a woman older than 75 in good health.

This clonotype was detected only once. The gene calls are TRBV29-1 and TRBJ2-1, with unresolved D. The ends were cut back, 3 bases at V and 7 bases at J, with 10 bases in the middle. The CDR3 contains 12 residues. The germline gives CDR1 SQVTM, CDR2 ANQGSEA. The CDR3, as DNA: TGCAGCGTTGATGGGTTGGGGAATGAGCAGTTCTTC. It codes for CSVDGLGNEQFF.

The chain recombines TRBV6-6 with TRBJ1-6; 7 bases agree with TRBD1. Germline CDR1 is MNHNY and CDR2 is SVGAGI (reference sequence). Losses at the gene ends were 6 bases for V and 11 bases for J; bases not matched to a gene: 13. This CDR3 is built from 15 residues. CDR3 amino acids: CASRHYLGQLTPLHF. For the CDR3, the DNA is TGTGCCAGCAGACATTACTTGGGACAGCTAACACCCCTCCACTTT.